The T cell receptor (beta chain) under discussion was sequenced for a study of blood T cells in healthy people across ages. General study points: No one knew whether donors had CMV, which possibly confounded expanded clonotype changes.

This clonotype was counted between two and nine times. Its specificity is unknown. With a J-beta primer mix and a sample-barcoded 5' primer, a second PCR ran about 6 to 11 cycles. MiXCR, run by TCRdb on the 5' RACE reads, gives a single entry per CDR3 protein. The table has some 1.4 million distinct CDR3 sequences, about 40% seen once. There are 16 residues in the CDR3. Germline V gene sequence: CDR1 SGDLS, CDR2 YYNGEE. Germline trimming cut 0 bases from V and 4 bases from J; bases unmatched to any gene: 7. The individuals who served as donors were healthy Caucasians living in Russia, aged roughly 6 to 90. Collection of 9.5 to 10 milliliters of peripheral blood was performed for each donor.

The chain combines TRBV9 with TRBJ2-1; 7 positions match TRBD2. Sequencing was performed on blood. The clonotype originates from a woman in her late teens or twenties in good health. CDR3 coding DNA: TGTGCCAGCAGCGTAGGCGTAGCGGGCCAATACAATGAGCAGTTCTTC. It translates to CASSVGVAGQYNEQFF.